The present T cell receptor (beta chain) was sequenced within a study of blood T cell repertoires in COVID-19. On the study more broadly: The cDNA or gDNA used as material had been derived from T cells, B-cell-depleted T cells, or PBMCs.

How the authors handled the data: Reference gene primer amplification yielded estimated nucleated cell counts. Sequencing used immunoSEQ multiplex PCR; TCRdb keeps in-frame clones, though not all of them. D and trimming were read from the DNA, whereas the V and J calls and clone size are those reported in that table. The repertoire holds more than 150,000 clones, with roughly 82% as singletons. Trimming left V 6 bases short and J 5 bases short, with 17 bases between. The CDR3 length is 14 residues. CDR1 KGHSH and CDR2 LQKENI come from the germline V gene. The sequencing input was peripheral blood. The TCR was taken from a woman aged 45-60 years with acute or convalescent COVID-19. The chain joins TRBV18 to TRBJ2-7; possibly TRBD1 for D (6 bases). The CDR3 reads CASSPLGAINEQYF. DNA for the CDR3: TGTGCCAGCTCCCCTCTGGGGGCTATTAACGAGCAGTACTTC.